This is a list of T cell receptor beta chains from one sample in a study of T cell changes during pregnancy in multiple sclerosis. Sequencing was performed with immunoSEQ multiplex PCR; in TCRdb, only in-frame clones are kept and a portion is missing. The sample yields approximately 33,000 clones, 92% seen once. The sequencing used CD4+ T cells from peripheral blood mononuclear cells, collected after pregnancy. The receptors stem from a female donor with multiple sclerosis, enrolled in a pregnancy study. The CDR3 runs from the conserved cysteine through the conserved F or W. D genes are given only for firm matches. Where a row states a size, it is once, few, many or the class of an expanded clone; other rows omit it.

J,V,D,size,CDR3,DNA
TRBJ2-3,TRBV27,TRBD2,NA,CASSFWGSSGSTDTQYF,TGTGCCAGCAGTTTTTGGGGATCTAGCGGTAGCACAGATACGCAGTATTTT
TRBJ2-6,TRBV5-1,NA,NA,CASSQGLAGANVLTF,TGCGCCAGCAGCCAGGGGTTGGCTGGGGCCAACGTCCTGACTTTC
TRBJ1-2,TRBV6-1,NA,NA,CASSAEGPGYGYTF,TGTGCCAGCAGTGCGGAGGGGCCAGGGTATGGCTACACCTTC
TRBJ1-1,TRBV7-2,NA,NA,CASSHTKPGGTGDTEAFF,TGTGCCAGCAGCCACACCAAACCCGGCGGAACCGGGGACACTGAAGCTTTCTTT
TRBJ2-3,TRBV7-6,NA,NA,CASSDGRVRTDTQYF,TGTGCCAGCAGCGACGGGCGGGTACGCACAGATACGCAGTATTTT
TRBJ2-2,TRBV7-6,TRBD1,NA,CASSPRQGGTGELFF,TGTGCCAGCAGCCCTCGACAGGGGGGGACCGGGGAGCTGTTTTTT
TRBJ2-1,TRBV5-8,TRBD2,NA,CASSRLAGVTYNEQFF,TGTGCCAGCAGCAGACTAGCGGGAGTCACCTACAATGAGCAGTTCTTC
TRBJ1-1,TRBV5-5,NA,NA,CASKVRMNTEAFF,TGTGCCAGCAAAGTCAGGATGAACACTGAAGCTTTCTTT
TRBJ2-5,TRBV28,TRBD1,NA,CASSMPGQRLTQYF,TGTGCCAGCAGTATGCCGGGACAGCGCTTGACCCAGTACTTC
TRBJ2-2,TRBV7-9,NA,NA,CASSLERHLKTGELFF,TGTGCCAGCAGCTTAGAACGACACCTGAAAACCGGGGAGCTGTTTTTT
TRBJ1-5,TRBV19,TRBD1,NA,CASSVRDRGPNQPQHF,TGTGCCAGTAGTGTCCGGGACAGGGGGCCCAATCAGCCCCAGCATTTT
TRBJ2-3,TRBV13,TRBD2,NA,CASSPGLAGGIDTQYF,TGTGCCAGCAGCCCGGGACTAGCGGGAGGAATAGATACGCAGTATTTT
TRBJ2-7,TRBV2,TRBD1,NA,CASRDGTVGFEQYF,TGTGCCAGCAGGGACGGGACAGTTGGCTTCGAGCAGTACTTC
TRBJ2-3,TRBV5-8,TRBD1,NA,CASSHGTGVTDTQYF,TGTGCCAGCAGCCATGGGACAGGAGTCACAGATACGCAGTATTTT
TRBJ1-2,TRBV5-1,TRBD1,NA,CASSSDGTVGYGYTF,TGCGCCAGCAGCTCCGATGGGACAGTTGGATATGGCTACACCTTC
TRBJ1-1,TRBV25-1,NA,NA,CASSEYRRGRKNTEAFF,TGTGCCAGCAGTGAATATAGGAGGGGCCGAAAGAACACTGAAGCTTTCTTT
TRBJ1-5,TRBV28,TRBD1,NA,CASSSQGAQPQHF,TGTGCCAGCAGTTCACAGGGGGCTCAGCCCCAGCATTTT
TRBJ1-1,TRBV28,NA,NA,CASGGGWTEAFF,TGTGCCAGCGGGGGGGGATGGACTGAAGCTTTCTTT
TRBJ1-2,TRBV5-4,NA,NA,CASSAGYGYTF,TGTGCCAGCAGCGCAGGGTATGGCTACACCTTC
TRBJ2-3,TRBV7-8,NA,NA,CASSLARQGLTDTQYF,TGTGCCAGCAGCTTAGCCAGGCAGGGCTTAACAGATACGCAGTATTTT
TRBJ1-6,TRBV6-1,TRBD1,NA,CASTSGTGDNSPLHF,TGTGCCAGCACGAGTGGGACAGGGGATAATTCACCCCTCCACTTT
TRBJ1-2,TRBV7-9,TRBD1,few,CASSFGQGADYGYTF,TGTGCCAGCAGCTTCGGACAGGGTGCGGACTATGGCTACACCTTC
TRBJ2-7,TRBV10-3,NA,NA,CAIGTEGEQYF,TGTGCCATCGGTACTGAGGGCGAGCAGTACTTC
TRBJ2-1,TRBV18,TRBD2,NA,CASSPDTSGSSYNEQFF,TGTGCCAGCTCACCCGACACTAGCGGGAGCTCCTACAATGAGCAGTTCTTC
TRBJ1-1,TRBV2,NA,NA,CASRREGGMNTEAFF,TGTGCCAGCAGGAGGGAGGGGGGAATGAACACTGAAGCTTTCTTT
TRBJ2-3,TRBV18,TRBD1,NA,CASSPPWTGATDTQYF,TGTGCCAGCTCACCACCTTGGACAGGGGCGACAGATACGCAGTATTTT
TRBJ2-2,TRBV7-9,NA,NA,CASSLHAGTGELFF,TGTGCCAGCAGCCTCCATGCAGGCACCGGGGAGCTGTTTTTT
TRBJ2-7,TRBV2,TRBD1,NA,CASRQGSYEQYF,TGTGCCAGCAGACAGGGGAGCTACGAGCAGTACTTC
TRBJ1-2,TRBV5-8,TRBD1,NA,CASSSPPGQRDYGYTF,TGTGCCAGCAGCTCCCCCCCGGGACAGAGGGACTATGGCTACACCTTC
TRBJ1-2,TRBV30,NA,NA,CAWSGASDTGYTF,TGTGCCTGGAGTGGGGCATCAGATACGGGCTACACCTTC
TRBJ2-5,TRBV4-1,NA,NA,CASSPKVRGWETQYF,TGCGCCAGCAGCCCCAAAGTCAGGGGCTGGGAGACCCAGTACTTC
TRBJ1-2,TRBV29-1,TRBD1,few,CSAGRGNYGYTF,TGCAGCGCTGGCAGGGGGAACTATGGCTACACCTTC
TRBJ1-4,TRBV10-3,NA,NA,CAISESGDEKLFF,TGTGCCATCAGTGAATCAGGGGATGAAAAACTGTTTTTT
TRBJ2-5,TRBV6-5,NA,NA,CASSIWTEGETQYF,TGTGCCAGCAGTATCTGGACAGAGGGGGAGACCCAGTACTTC
TRBJ1-1,TRBV7-9,TRBD1,NA,CASSRDFKSGTGRTEAFF,TGTGCCAGCAGCCGGGACTTTAAGTCGGGGACAGGGCGGACTGAAGCTTTCTTT
TRBJ2-1,TRBV7-3,NA,NA,CASSFGGGYYNEQFF,TGTGCCAGCAGCTTCGGGGGAGGCTACTACAATGAGCAGTTCTTC
TRBJ2-7,TRBV5-1,TRBD2,NA,CASSLGPLAGGVEQYF,TGCGCCAGCAGCTTGGGTCCCTTGGCGGGGGGAGTCGAGCAGTACTTC
TRBJ1-5,TRBV11-2,TRBD1,NA,CASSRGQGGQPQHF,TGTGCCAGCAGCCGAGGACAGGGAGGACAGCCCCAGCATTTT
TRBJ1-2,TRBV14,NA,few,CASSLAPLAGYGYTF,TGTGCCAGCAGCCTGGCCCCCCTGGCAGGGTATGGCTACACCTTC
TRBJ1-5,TRBV7-6,NA,NA,CASSRTGSRGPQHF,TGTGCCAGCAGCCGTACTGGTTCGCGTGGGCCCCAGCATTTT
TRBJ2-5,TRBV5-1,NA,NA,CASSLGAGQETQYF,TGCGCCAGCAGCTTGGGGGCGGGCCAAGAGACCCAGTACTTC
TRBJ2-7,TRBV6-1,TRBD2,NA,CASSASAGRSSYEQYF,TGTGCCAGCAGTGCCTCAGCGGGGCGAAGCTCCTACGAGCAGTACTTC
TRBJ2-3,TRBV7-3,TRBD2,NA,CASSLYGGASDTQYF,TGTGCCAGCAGCTTATACGGGGGGGCCTCGGATACGCAGTATTTT
TRBJ2-7,TRBV7-8,TRBD2,NA,CASSPGLAEFGEQYF,TGTGCCAGCAGCCCGGGACTAGCGGAGTTTGGCGAGCAGTACTTC
TRBJ1-2,TRBV5-1,NA,NA,CASSLGGNLNGYTF,TGCGCCAGCAGCTTGGGAGGGAATCTAAATGGCTACACCTTC
TRBJ2-1,TRBV28,TRBD2,once,CASSSGGVRGEQFF,TGTGCCAGCAGTAGCGGGGGGGTAAGGGGTGAGCAGTTCTTC
TRBJ2-1,TRBV7-9,NA,NA,CASSRGNEQFF,TGTGCCAGCAGCCGGGGAAATGAGCAGTTCTTC
TRBJ2-7,TRBV9,NA,NA,CASSKGADIHEQYF,TGTGCCAGCAGCAAAGGGGCAGATATCCACGAGCAGTACTTC
TRBJ1-2,TRBV30,NA,NA,CAWSPSRGYGYTF,TGTGCCTGGAGCCCCTCTCGAGGGTATGGCTACACCTTC
TRBJ2-1,TRBV5-1,TRBD1,NA,CASSPKGTVIYNEQFF,TGCGCCAGCAGCCCTAAGGGGACAGTTATTTACAATGAGCAGTTCTTC
TRBJ1-5,TRBV6-1,TRBD1,NA,CASSEAGGYNQPQHF,TGTGCCAGCAGTGAGGCAGGGGGCTATAATCAGCCCCAGCATTTT